This T cell receptor delta chain is from a study of γδ T cells in repeated Plasmodium falciparum infection. This clone has a count of ten or more. Flow sorting of PBMC yielded separate Vgamma9/Vdelta2+ and Vdelta2-negative gammadelta T cell populations for bulk repertoire analysis. TCRdb ran CATT on the multiplex PCR reads. Of roughly 50,000 delta-chain clones listed, around 1.6% are singletons. CDR1 GEAIGNYY and CDR2 EKD come from the germline V gene. The V gene end was trimmed by 0 bases and the J gene end by 1 base; junction bases not matched to a gene: 16. The length of the CDR3 is 23 residues. Sample: gamma-delta T cells from blood. The chain uses TRDV2 and TRDJ3; TRDD3 matches at 11 bases. The sequence came from a pool of human donors (malaria-infected and uninfected, not separated). CDR3 coding DNA: TGTGCCTGTGACACCGCCCGGTTTGGGGGATACGGGGACGGTTCCTGGGACACCCGACAGATGTTTTTC. Protein sequence: CACDTARFGGYGDGSWDTRQMFF.